A single sample gave rise to the 9 T cell receptor beta chains below, sequenced in a study of blood T cell repertoires in COVID-19. Sequenced by immunoSEQ multiplex PCR; TCRdb stores in-frame clones only, minus some. The sample holds 97,000 or so clones, around 87% seen once. The specimen was peripheral blood. Receptors were obtained from a man aged 50-59 years with active or convalescent COVID-19.

The gene calls are TRBV24-1 and TRBJ2-5; TRBD1 matches 11 bases. The CDR3 is 16 amino acids. The trim removed 3 bases at V and 5 bases at J, leaving 7 bases unmatched. Germline V lookup: CDR1 KGHDR, CDR2 SFDVKD. CDR3 in DNA: TGTGCCACCAGTGATCCGGGACAGGGGGGGGAGGAGACCCAGTACTTC. Translation: CATSDPGQGGEETQYF.

The J gene is TRBJ2-3, the V gene TRBV6-1, with 9 bases that match TRBD2. J was trimmed by 0 bases and V by 2 bases; bases with no gene match: 3. The length of the CDR3 is 16 residues. Per germline, CDR1 MNHNS and CDR2 SASEGT. As DNA, the CDR3 is TGTGCCAGCAGTGAATTAGCGGGGGATAGCACAGATACGCAGTATTTT. It codes for CASSELAGDSTDTQYF.

V gene TRBV24-1 combines with J gene TRBJ2-3, with 8 bases fitting TRBD1. Trimming removed 4 bases from V and 1 base from J; junction bases left unmatched: 3. CDR1 is KGHDR and CDR2 is SFDVKD in the germline V gene. CDR3 length equals 15 residues. DNA for the CDR3: TGTGCCACCAGTGAATTGGACAGGGGCACAGATACGCAGTATTTT. This gives the protein CATSELDRGTDTQYF.

The chain has TRBV9 and TRBJ2-3; perhaps TRBD2 as D (5 bases). The CDR3 covers 16 residues. CDR1 is SGDLS and CDR2 is YYNGEE in the germline V gene. V lost 0 bases to trimming and J lost 2 bases, with 13 bases between them. Here the CDR3 DNA reads TGTGCCAGCAGCGTAGGGTGGGCGGGCATCACAGATACGCAGTATTTT. Translating gives CASSVGWAGITDTQYF.

The chain employs TRBV27 and TRBJ2-1; maybe TRBD1 (6 bases). V dropped 5 bases and J dropped 5 bases, with 19 bases sitting between them. The CDR3 is 16 amino acids. Germline lookup yields CDR1 MNHEY and CDR2 SMNVEV (reference sequence). The chain's CDR3 is CASSRGFWDGDNEQFF. The CDR3 nucleotides read TGTGCCAGCAGTAGGGGGTTCTGGGACGGAGACAATGAGCAGTTCTTC.

The J gene is TRBJ2-3, the V gene TRBV5-1, with TRBD1 identical over 7 bases. The CDR3 sequence is 14 residues long. Per germline, CDR1 SGHRS and CDR2 YFSETQ. V dropped 4 bases and J dropped 2; count of bases not matched to a gene: 4. The CDR3 nucleotides are TGCGCCAGCAGCGTGGGACAGTTCACAGATACGCAGTATTTT. It codes for CASSVGQFTDTQYF.

The chain employs TRBV5-4 and TRBJ2-7; 11 bases are a match to TRBD1. Trimming took 4 bases from V and 1 from J; bases not matched to a gene: 4. Germline V CDR1 and CDR2: SGHNT, YYREEE (reference sequence). The CDR3 has 15 amino acids. The CDR3 coding sequence is TGTGCCAGCAGCCCGGACAGGGGGCATTCCTACGAGCAGTACTTC. Translation gives CASSPDRGHSYEQYF.

The V call is TRBV10-1, the J call TRBJ2-3; 11 bases align to TRBD2. Trimming removed 3 bases from V and 5 bases from J; junction bases left unmatched: 7. The germline V gene has CDR1 WNHNN and CDR2 SYGVQD (reference sequence). The CDR3 loop spans 16 amino acids. The CDR3 here is CASSEFSGGAGDTQYF. The CDR3 coding sequence is TGCGCCAGCAGTGAATTTAGCGGGGGGGCTGGAGATACGCAGTATTTT.

V usage is TRBV5-6 and J usage is TRBJ1-1, with 8 positions matching TRBD1. The CDR3 spans 15 residues. Germline V lookup: CDR1 SGHDT, CDR2 YYEEEE. After removal of 4 bases from V and 2 bases from J, the junction contained 7 bases not matched to a gene. The CDR3 sequence is CASSQLDRENTEAFF. CDR3 nucleotide sequence: TGTGCCAGCAGCCAATTGGACAGGGAAAACACTGAAGCTTTCTTT.